Included here is one T cell receptor beta chain sequence, with context. What was amplified from RNA transcripts were TCR beta CDR3 regions. Primed by the HTBI set, a first-round RT-PCR was run on the TCR CDR3. One entry per CDR3 protein, called by TCRdb with MiXCR from the multiplex PCR reads. The sample records a few hundred thousand distinct CDR3 sequences, 12% to 15% being singletons. The entry originates in a study of T cells in Graves' hyperthyroidism and ophthalmopathy. The germline V and J ends were trimmed by 7 bases and 0 bases, with 16 bases remaining between them. Germline loops: CDR1 LNHDA, CDR2 SQIVND (reference sequence). The CDR3 has 16 amino acids.

Material for sequencing was blood. V is TRBV19 and J is TRBJ2-4; D unclear. This receptor was identified in a woman in her thirties or forties with Graves' hyperthyroidism. The CDR3 nucleotides read TGTGCCAGTACCCCAGAGAATGGGCTAGCCAAAAACATTCAGTACTTC. This translates into CASTPENGLAKNIQYF.